The 32 T cell receptor beta chains below come from one sample, sequenced in a study of metastatic and nonmetastatic thyroid tumors. Through MiXCR, TCRdb re-clonotyped the PCR reads. This table has roughly 7,000 clones, more than 2.5% appearing once. Thyroid surgery took place with no prior treatment in any patient. The specimen was tumor tissue. The receptors stem from a female donor with papillary thyroid cancer or a benign thyroid nodule (not recorded which). Some clones in this sample may be carry-over from other donors' samples.

This clone was counted ten times or more. Being one base from a much bigger clone, this may be a read error. Within the sample, other DNA sequences also encode this same CDR3. The chain's CDR3 is CASSDGLAGLQYF. The CDR3 bases are TGTGCTAGCAGCGACGGACTAGCGGGGCTTCAGTACTTC. The gene calls are TRBV7-7 and TRBJ2-7; 12 positions agree with TRBD2. Germline assignment: CDR1 SSHAT and CDR2 FNYEAQ (reference sequence). The CDR3 extends over 13 amino acids.

This clone was picked up many times. The J gene is TRBJ2-5, the V gene TRBV5-1; 8 bases align to TRBD2. Germline CDR1 and CDR2: SGHRS and YFSETQ. CDR3 length: 13 residues. The ends lost 2 bases at V and 7 bases at J; junction bases unmatched: 4. CDR3 amino acids: CASSFGGAGTQYF. As DNA, the CDR3 is TGCGCCAGCAGCTTCGGGGGGGCCGGGACCCAGTACTTC.

There are many counts of this clone. V gene TRBV25-1 combines with J gene TRBJ2-2; no definite D call. The CDR3 is 15 amino acids. CDR1 and CDR2 from the germline V gene are MGHDK and SYGVNS. V shed 0 bases and J shed 0 bases, with 5 bases lying between them. In nucleotides, the CDR3 is TGTGCCAGCAGTGAATATTTGCCGAACACCGGGGAGCTGTTTTTT. This codes for CASSEYLPNTGELFF.

This clone was counted ten times or more. A single base separates this from a much larger clone, so it may be a read error. The chain is built from TRBV5-1 and TRBJ1-3; the D is unclear. CDR3 length: 14 residues. CDR1 SGHRS and CDR2 YFSETQ come from the germline V gene. CDR3 bases: TGCGCCAGCAGCTTGAGAGGCTCTGGAGACACCATATATTTT. This codes for CASSLRGSGDTIYF.

This clone was seen at least ten times. The rearrangement links TRBV30 to TRBJ2-3; D call uncertain. Germline values: CDR1 GTSNPN, CDR2 SVGIG (reference sequence). Trimming cost V 0 bases and J 5 bases, with 15 bases left between them. CDR3 length equals 15 residues. The CDR3 region has the DNA TGTGCCTGGAGTGTACGGTCCGGCTCCTTAGATACGCAGTATTTT. Translating gives CAWSVRSGSLDTQYF.

The table lists this clone with many counts. V and J are TRBV7-6 and TRBJ2-7; possibly TRBD2 for D (5 bases). Per germline, CDR1 SGHVS and CDR2 FNYEAQ. V lost 4 bases, J lost 3 bases, and 13 bases lay in between. CDR3 length equals 14 residues. The DNA of the CDR3 is TGTGCCAGCAGCTCCTATCGCGGGTACTACGAGCAGTACTTC. Amino acids: CASSSYRGYYEQYF.

This clone is judged medium-sized (0.01 to 0.1%). The chain employs TRBV29-1 and TRBJ2-3; maybe TRBD2 (5 bases). CDR1 is SQVTM, CDR2 ANQGSEA, per germline. The V gene lost 6 bases and the J gene lost 5 bases, with 9 bases spanning the gap. This CDR3 comprises 11 residues. Written as DNA, the CDR3 is TGCAGCGTCGTTGCGGGAGATACGCAGTATTTT. It specifies CSVVAGDTQYF.

This clone is deemed medium-sized. This chain uses TRBV5-1 with TRBJ2-7; 8 bases align to TRBD2. Germline V CDR1 and CDR2: SGHRS, YFSETQ. Unmatched junction bases numbered 10, after V lost 7 bases and J lost 4 bases. The CDR3 sequence is 14 residues long. This chain's CDR3 is CASAPGGARYEQYF. In DNA form, the CDR3 reads TGCGCCAGCGCGCCCGGGGGGGCTCGGTACGAGCAGTACTTC.

This clone was picked up many times. The gene calls are TRBV10-3 and TRBJ1-1; no clear D gene. Trimming took off 3 bases at V and 1 base at J, with 6 bases between the two ends. Germline lookup yields CDR1 ENHRY and CDR2 SYGVKD. The CDR3 spans 13 residues. The CDR3 DNA follows: TGTGCCATCAGTGACGTTAGGAACACTGAAGCTTTCTTT. It codes for CAISDVRNTEAFF.

Relative to its sample, this clone is medium-sized (0.01 to 0.1%). This chain links TRBV5-1 with TRBJ2-1, with 8 bases matching TRBD2. CDR1 SGHRS and CDR2 YFSETQ come from the germline V gene. Losses at the gene ends were 9 bases for V and 6 bases for J; bases not matched to a gene: 11. The CDR3 is 14 amino acids. CDR3 in amino acids: CATSTSGDPNEQFF. CDR3 sequence (DNA): TGCGCCACCTCAACTAGCGGCGATCCCAATGAGCAGTTCTTC.

In this sample, this clone turned up many times. V gene TRBV15 combines with J gene TRBJ1-3; D is ambiguous. Germline V gene lookup returns CDR1 LNHNV and CDR2 YYDKDF (reference sequence). There are 15 residues in the CDR3. V lost 1 base and J lost 0, with 7 bases in between. The CDR3 nucleotides read TGTGCCACCAGCAGAGTGGGCAGCTCTGGAAACACCATATATTTT. It is translated as CATSRVGSSGNTIYF.

This clone was seen ten or more times. This sequence joins TRBV5-1 and TRBJ2-7; TRBD1 might be the D (6 bases). The CDR3 runs to 13 residues. Trimming took 0 bases from V and 3 from J, leaving 7 bases between them. Germline loops: CDR1 SGHRS, CDR2 YFSETQ. This CDR3 is CASSLDRDYEQYF. The CDR3 DNA is TGCGCCAGCAGCTTGGACAGGGACTACGAGCAGTACTTC.

About this clone itself: One junction end disagrees with the germline gene, perhaps due to a read error. The chain couples TRBV7-9 to TRBJ1-4; maybe TRBD1 (5 bases). Germline V lookup: CDR1 SEHNR, CDR2 FQNEAQ (reference sequence). CDR3 length: 14 amino acids. CDR3 DNA sequence: TGTGTCAGCACCCGATCGGGGGTTAATGAAAAGCTGTTTTTT. Its protein product is CVSTRSGVNEKLFF.

By sample fraction, this clone is hyperexpanded. The CDR3 protein is CASSNHQGMNTEAFF. The CDR3 DNA follows: TGTGCCAGTAGTAACCACCAGGGAATGAACACTGAAGCTTTCTTT. The rearrangement links TRBV19 to TRBJ1-1, with D possibly TRBD1 on 5 matching bases. V lost 4 bases to trimming and J lost 0 bases, with 12 bases between them. The CDR3 runs 15 residues. Germline CDR1 reads LNHDA; CDR2 reads SQIVND (reference sequence).

This clone was picked up many times. Given the absence of the conserved phenylalanine or tryptophan at the CDR3 end, a read error is likely. The chain carries TRBV20-1 and TRBJ2-1; D gene uncertain. V was trimmed by 0 bases and J by 6 bases, leaving 3 bases between them. The CDR3 spans 11 residues. Per germline, CDR1 DFQATT and CDR2 SNEGSKA (reference sequence). CDR3 nucleotide sequence: TGCAGTGCTAGAGACGCCAATGAGCAGTTCGTC. Its protein product is CSARDANEQFV.

At least ten counts were recorded for this clone. The gene calls are TRBV14 and TRBJ1-2; the D is unclear. This CDR3 has 13 amino acids. V dropped 4 bases and J dropped 1 base, with 7 bases sitting between them. Germline loops: CDR1 SGHDN, CDR2 FVKESK. The CDR3 DNA sequence: TGTGCCAGCAGCCCCCACTTTAACTATGGCTACACCTTC. This gives the protein CASSPHFNYGYTF.

This clone is judged medium-sized. V gene TRBV11-2 combines with J gene TRBJ1-3; D call uncertain. Per the germline V gene, CDR1 is SGHAT and CDR2 is FQNNGV. This CDR3 has 14 amino acids. V lost 5 bases to trimming and J lost 4 bases, with 12 bases between them. The CDR3 spells CASSQAAYGNTIYF. DNA for the CDR3: TGTGCCAGCAGCCAGGCGGCGTACGGAAACACCATATATTTT.

This clone was found many times. The V call is TRBV28, the J call TRBJ2-7; D gene unclear. The CDR3 contains 11 residues. In germline, CDR1 is MDHEN, CDR2 SYDVKM. V lost 8 bases and J 3 bases, leaving 8 bases between the germline ends. In DNA, the CDR3 is TGTGCCAGCGTATCCCACTACGAGCAGTACTTC. The encoded protein is CASVSHYEQYF.

This clone was recorded at least ten times. The V gene is TRBV18, the J gene TRBJ2-7, with D tentatively TRBD1 (7 bases). CDR1 is KGHSH, CDR2 LQKENI, per germline. The CDR3 spans 15 residues. V was shortened by 5 bases and J by 0 bases, with 14 bases between the two germline ends. CDR3 DNA: TGTGCCAGCTCAAGAACAGGGGACTCCTCCTACGAGCAGTACTTC. It yields the protein CASSRTGDSSYEQYF.

In its sample, this clone is medium-sized. This chain connects TRBV20-1 to TRBJ2-3; TRBD2 matches at 13 bases. With 1 base clipped from V and 3 bases from J, the junction kept 16 bases outside the gene matches. The CDR3 covers 20 residues. Germline-derived CDR1 and CDR2 are DFQATT and SNEGSKA (reference sequence). Here the CDR3 DNA reads TGCAGTGCTAGAGCTCGAGGGACTAGCGGGACATACCCACATACAGATACGCAGTATTTT. This translates into CSARARGTSGTYPHTDTQYF.

By sample fraction, this clone is medium-sized. V is TRBV11-2 and J is TRBJ2-1, with 7 bases that match TRBD2. This CDR3 contains 16 residues. V gave up 5 bases and J gave up 8 bases; unmatched junction bases: 15. CDR1 and CDR2 from the germline V gene are SGHAT and FQNNGV. DNA for the CDR3: TGTGCCAGCAGCCGTCCAACTAGCGCCCGGCCGGATGAGCAGTTCTTC. Amino acid sequence: CASSRPTSARPDEQFF.

There are many counts of this clone. This chain connects TRBV19 to TRBJ1-3; TRBD1 is a possible D gene (5 bases). CDR1 LNHDA and CDR2 SQIVND come from the germline V gene (reference sequence). This CDR3 contains 15 residues. Trimming removed 5 bases from V and 2 bases from J, with 13 bases in between. CDR3 residues: CASSRGGNPGNTIYF. CDR3 coding DNA: TGTGCCAGTAGTCGGGGGGGGAACCCTGGAAACACCATATATTTT. Filled out from reference TRBV19 and TRBJ1-3, the complete variable domain reads DGGITQSPKYLFRKEGQNVTLSCEQNLNHDAMYWYRQDPGQGLRLIYYSQIVNDFQKGDIAEGYSVSREKKESFPLTVTSAQKNPTAFYLCASSRGGNPGNTIYFGEGSWLTVV.

This clone was seen ten or more times. The chain combines TRBV2 with TRBJ2-1, with 7 bases fitting TRBD1. V shed 6 bases and J 1 base; nucleotides not matched to a gene: 3. This CDR3 has 14 amino acids. CDR1 SNHLY and CDR2 FYNNEI come from the germline V gene. CDR3 in DNA: TGTGCCAGCAGGTACAGGGGATCCTACAATGAGCAGTTCTTC. It specifies CASRYRGSYNEQFF.

This clone is labeled medium-sized. This chain connects TRBV14 to TRBJ2-5, with D possibly TRBD1 on 6 matching bases. CDR1 is SGHDN and CDR2 is FVKESK in the germline V gene. The CDR3 covers 15 residues. Trimming shortened V by 4 bases and J by 1 base, and 13 bases separated the two germline ends. The CDR3 protein is CASSPQWDTQETQYF. In DNA, the CDR3 is TGTGCCAGCAGCCCCCAGTGGGACACCCAAGAGACCCAGTACTTC.

This clone is labeled medium-sized. V and J are TRBV6-2 or TRBV6-3 and TRBJ2-6; no clear D gene. Trimming removed 4 bases from V and 5 bases from J, with 15 bases in between. In germline, CDR1 is MNHEY, CDR2 SVGEGT. This CDR3 spans 16 amino acids. The CDR3 spells CASSSYRSERANVLTF. The CDR3 DNA is TGTGCCAGCAGTTCCTATCGGAGTGAGAGGGCCAACGTCCTGACTTTC.

This clone was found many times. The chain has TRBV5-6 and TRBJ1-3; D is uncertain. V was cut by 4 bases and J by 4 bases, with 18 bases left in between. Germline lookup yields CDR1 SGHDT and CDR2 YYEEEE. This CDR3 has 16 amino acids. The chain's CDR3 is CASSLKRWNLGNTIYF. The CDR3 coding sequence is TGTGCCAGCAGCCTGAAGCGGTGGAATCTCGGAAACACCATATATTTT.

This clone occurred a few times. This sample includes further DNA sequences coding for the same CDR3. V and J are TRBV28 and TRBJ1-1, with D unresolved. Between the trimmed V and J ends, which lost 9 bases and 4 bases, there was a span of 12 bases. Germline CDR1 is MDHEN and CDR2 is SYDVKM. The CDR3 consists of 12 residues. CDR3 sequence: CASSLRATEAFF. CDR3 DNA sequence: TGTGCCAGTAGTCTACGGGCCACTGAAGCTTTCTTT.

This clone has only a few counts. This chain uses TRBV6-1 with TRBJ2-7, with a weak D call TRBD1 (6 bases). The CDR3 contains 14 residues. Germline loops: CDR1 MNHNS, CDR2 SASEGT. V was trimmed by 6 bases and J by 0 bases, leaving 12 bases between them. Written as DNA, the CDR3 is TGTGCCAGCAGACAGGGTGCCCTCTCCTACGAGCAGTACTTC. Residues: CASRQGALSYEQYF.

By share, this clone ranks as medium-sized. The chain couples TRBV19 to TRBJ2-3; 8 nucleotides align to TRBD1. This CDR3 is built from 18 residues. Per germline, CDR1 LNHDA and CDR2 SQIVND (reference sequence). V was clipped by 5 bases and J by 2 bases; unmatched bases: 15. CDR3 DNA: TGTGCCAGTAGTCACCGACTTCTAAGGCAGGGGGCCACAGATACGCAGTATTTT. Translated: CASSHRLLRQGATDTQYF.

Within the sample, this clone is medium-sized (0.01 to 0.1%). The chain is built from TRBV5-1 and TRBJ1-2; D is perhaps TRBD1 (5 bases). Looked up from germline, CDR1 is SGHRS and CDR2 is YFSETQ. This CDR3 region has 14 residues. V was cut by 2 bases and J by 0 bases, with 8 bases left in between. Written as DNA, the CDR3 is TGCGCCAGCAGCTTTACGACAGCTAACTATGGCTACACCTTC. Amino acid sequence: CASSFTTANYGYTF.

This clone was seen repeatedly, ten times or more. The CDR3 ends on some other residue instead of the conserved phenylalanine or tryptophan, so this is likely a read error. The V call is TRBV12-3 or TRBV12-4, the J call TRBJ2-1; tentatively, D is TRBD1 (6 bases). V was shortened by 5 bases and J by 5 bases, with 22 bases between the two germline ends. The CDR3 totals 17 residues. The CDR3 sequence: CASSPRQQVGGNNEQFV. CDR3 bases: TGTGCCAGCAGTCCCAGACAGCAAGTAGGGGGTAACAATGAGCAGTTCGTC.

Ten or more counts support this clone. The chain uses TRBV18 and TRBJ2-7; D perhaps matches TRBD2 (5 bases). V dropped 3 bases and J dropped 1 base, with 10 bases sitting between them. The CDR3 spans 14 residues. Germline loops: CDR1 KGHSH, CDR2 LQKENI. The chain's CDR3 is CASSPRTGSYEQYF. The CDR3 DNA is TGTGCCAGCTCACCGAGGACGGGATCCTACGAGCAGTACTTC.